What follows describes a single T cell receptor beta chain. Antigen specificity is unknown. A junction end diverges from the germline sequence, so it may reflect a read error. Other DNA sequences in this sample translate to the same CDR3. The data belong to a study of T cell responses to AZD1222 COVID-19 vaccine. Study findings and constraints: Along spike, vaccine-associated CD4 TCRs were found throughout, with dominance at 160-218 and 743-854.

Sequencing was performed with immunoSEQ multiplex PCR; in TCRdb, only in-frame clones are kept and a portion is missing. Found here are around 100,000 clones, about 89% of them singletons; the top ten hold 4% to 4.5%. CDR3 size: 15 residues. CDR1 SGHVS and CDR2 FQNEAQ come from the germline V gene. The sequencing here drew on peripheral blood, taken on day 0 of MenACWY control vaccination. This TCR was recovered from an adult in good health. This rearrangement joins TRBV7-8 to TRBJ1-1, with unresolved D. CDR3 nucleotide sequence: TGTGCTAGCAGCTTAGGTCCATTCCTGGGCACTGAAGCTTTCTTT. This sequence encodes CASSLGPFLGTEAFF. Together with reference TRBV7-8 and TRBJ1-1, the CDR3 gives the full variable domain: GAGVSQSPRYKVAKRGQDVALRCDPISGHVSLFWYQQALGQGPEFLTYFQNEAQLDKSGLPSDRFFAERPEGSVSTLKIQRTQQEDSAVYLCASSLGPFLGTEAFFGQGTRLTVV.